This TCR beta chain was sequenced during a study of T cells of healthy individuals. The sample holds many counts of this clonotype. Each CDR3 protein is one row after TCRdb ran MiXCR on the 5' RACE reads. The table has tens of thousands of distinct CDR3 sequences, around 15% seen once; the top ten hold around 4.5%. The CDR3 is 14 residues long. The V segment lost 6 bases and the J segment 7 bases; nucleotides outside the gene matches: 6. Germline V gene sequence: CDR1 LGHDT, CDR2 YNNKEL (reference sequence). The chain recombines TRBV3-1 with TRBJ2-1; 10 nucleotides agree with TRBD2. The receptor's source is a human donor in good health. The CDR3 nucleotides read TGTGCCAGCAGGTCTAGCGGGGGCGGGAATGAGCAGTTCTTC. Protein sequence: CASRSSGGGNEQFF.